This entry lists 8 T cell receptor beta chains sequenced from one sample in a study of shared clonotypes between healthy human individuals. The protocol was immunoSEQ multiplex PCR, while the TCRdb copy is restricted to in-frame clones and leaves out a portion. The table shows over 2 million clones, with approximately 90% occurring only once. Sequenced material: naive CD4+ T cells from PBMCs. The sample's subset: CD45RA+ positively selected. These receptors were taken from a man younger than 35 in good health. Some clones in this sample may be carry-over from other donors' samples.

The chain combines TRBV7-9 with TRBJ2-1, with 10 positions matching TRBD2. This CDR3 is built from 16 residues. The ends lost 1 base at V and 7 bases at J; junction bases unmatched: 7. Germline lookup yields CDR1 SEHNR and CDR2 FQNEAQ (reference sequence). In DNA, the CDR3 is TGTGCCAGCAGCTTAGGAGCGGGAGGGGTAGGGAATGAGCAGTTCTTC. It codes for CASSLGAGGVGNEQFF.

This clone was observed a single time. V usage is TRBV15 and J usage is TRBJ1-4; TRBD1 is a possible D gene (5 bases). The CDR3 contains 16 residues. CDR1 and CDR2 from the germline V gene are LNHNV and YYDKDF (reference sequence). Trimming shortened V by 0 bases and J by 5 bases, and 13 bases separated the two germline ends. The CDR3 reads CATSRDRRGVNEKLFF. CDR3 DNA: TGTGCCACCAGCAGAGATCGGAGAGGGGTGAATGAAAAACTGTTTTTT.

In this sample, this clone turned up once. The chain joins TRBV18 to TRBJ2-1; 7 bases match TRBD1. The CDR3 runs to 16 residues. Trimming removed 3 bases from V and 2 bases from J; junction bases left unmatched: 7. Germline values: CDR1 KGHSH, CDR2 LQKENI. CDR3 amino acids: CASSPEDRPPYNEQFF. For the CDR3, the DNA is TGTGCCAGCTCACCCGAGGACAGGCCCCCCTACAATGAGCAGTTCTTC.

This sequence joins TRBV7-8 and TRBJ2-1; D call uncertain. This CDR3 has 13 residues. V was clipped by 2 bases and J by 5 bases, with 7 bases between them. Germline V gives CDR1 SGHVS, CDR2 FQNEAQ. The CDR3 loop reads CASSLSRNNEQFF. The CDR3, as DNA: TGTGCCAGCAGCTTATCCCGCAACAATGAGCAGTTCTTC.

The chain employs TRBV7-8 and TRBJ2-3, with 7 nucleotides matching TRBD2. This CDR3 is 16 amino acids long. Germline lookup yields CDR1 SGHVS and CDR2 FQNEAQ. The junction had 15 bases not matched to a gene; V was cut back by 3 bases and J by 9 bases. CDR3 sequence: CASSFLLSGARRTQYF. Here the CDR3 DNA reads TGTGCCAGCAGCTTTTTACTCAGCGGGGCTCGAAGAACGCAGTATTTT.

Comments on this clone: The sample holds other DNA sequences that translate to the same CDR3. The chain has TRBV5-1 and TRBJ1-1; TRBD1 agrees at 7 bases. Germline trimming cut 3 bases from V and 0 bases from J; bases unmatched to any gene: 2. This CDR3 is built from 14 residues. Germline assignment: CDR1 SGHRS and CDR2 YFSETQ. The CDR3 DNA reads as TGCGCCAGCAGCTCCGGACAGGTGAACACTGAAGCTTTCTTT. Amino acids: CASSSGQVNTEAFF.

Turning to this clone: The junction does not match germline at one end; this may be a read error. The V and J genes are TRBV18 and TRBJ2-7; 7 bases line up with TRBD1. This CDR3 has 14 amino acids. Germline-derived CDR1 and CDR2 are KGHSH and LQKENI. In DNA form, the CDR3 reads TGTGCCGGCTCACCAGTCCCGGGACAGAGCCAGCAGTACTTC. Translating it yields CAGSPVPGQSQQYF.

The chain couples TRBV28 to TRBJ1-2, with TRBD1 as a possible D gene (5 bases). Trimming left V 4 bases short and J 9 bases short, with 18 bases between. The V gene's germline CDR1 is MDHEN and CDR2 SYDVKM. The CDR3 is 14 residues long. The CDR3 DNA follows: TGTGCCAGCAGTTCCCCAGGCGGGGCCGGTAGCTACACCTTC. Its translation is CASSSPGGAGSYTF.